This T cell receptor (beta chain) was profiled in a study of T cell responses to AZD1222 COVID-19 vaccine. Background on the study: Second-dose intervals near 4 or 12 weeks were combined. General study points: Repertoire collection took place solely once the T cell response had peaked.

Method: immunoSEQ multiplex PCR; TCRdb's copy keeps in-frame clones and lacks some. The data show about 150,000 clones, roughly nine tenths seen once. Remarks on this clone: Its antigen is not identified.

Trimming cost V 3 bases and J 1 base, with 18 bases left between them. The germline gives CDR1 GTSNPN, CDR2 SVGIG (reference sequence). The CDR3 covers 16 residues. This chain connects TRBV30 to TRBJ2-5; D gene unclear. The source is an adult in good health. Sequenced material: peripheral blood, taken on day 0 of AZD1222 vaccination. CDR3 coding DNA: TGTGCCTGGAGGCCCCCGACGGGCGGCCCCCAAGAGACCCAGTACTTC. It yields the protein CAWRPPTGGPQETQYF. Full variable domain (outside the CDR3, taken from reference TRBV30 and TRBJ2-5): SQTIHQWPATLVQPVGSPLSLECTVEGTSNPNLYWYRQAAGRGLQLLFYSVGIGQISSEVPQNLSASRPQDRQFILSSKKLLLSDSGFYLCAWRPPTGGPQETQYFGPGTRLLVL.